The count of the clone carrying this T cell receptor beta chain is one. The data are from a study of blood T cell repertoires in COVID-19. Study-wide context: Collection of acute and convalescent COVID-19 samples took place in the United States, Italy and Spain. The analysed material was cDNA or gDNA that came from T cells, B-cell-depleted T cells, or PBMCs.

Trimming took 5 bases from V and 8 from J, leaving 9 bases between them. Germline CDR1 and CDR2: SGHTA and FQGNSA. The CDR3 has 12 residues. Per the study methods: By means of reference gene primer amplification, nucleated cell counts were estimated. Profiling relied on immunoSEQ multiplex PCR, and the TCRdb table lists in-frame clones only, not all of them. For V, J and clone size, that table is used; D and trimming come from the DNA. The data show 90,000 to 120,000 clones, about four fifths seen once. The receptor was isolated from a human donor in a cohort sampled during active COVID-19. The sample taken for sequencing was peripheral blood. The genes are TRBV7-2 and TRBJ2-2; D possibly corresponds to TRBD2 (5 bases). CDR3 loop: CASSRGAGELFF. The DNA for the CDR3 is TGTGCCAGCAGCCGGGGTGCAGGGGAGCTGTTTTTT.